These 27 T cell receptor beta chains share one sample of origin, sequenced in a study of beta chain features in type 1 diabetes. The sequenced template was cDNA made from the entire isolated RNA. Clones were read by immunoSEQ multiplex PCR, and TCRdb kept only the in-frame ones, dropping some. The table lists about 240,000 clones, 27% of them singletons. Material: central memory CD4+ T cells from blood. The receptors come from a man between 25 and 39 years old in good health.

This clone was counted only a few times. The rearrangement joins TRBV19 to TRBJ1-2, with D hard to call. The V gene's germline CDR1 is LNHDA and CDR2 SQIVND (reference sequence). CDR3 length equals 14 residues. Trimming took 3 bases from V and 5 from J, leaving 13 bases between them. CDR3 coding DNA: TGTGCCAGTAGTATGGGAAGGAGCTCATATGGCTACACCTTC. Translated: CASSMGRSSYGYTF. The variable domain in full, with the rest retrieved from reference TRBV19 and TRBJ1-2, is DGGITQSPKYLFRKEGQNVTLSCEQNLNHDAMYWYRQDPGQGLRLIYYSQIVNDFQKGDIAEGYSVSREKKESFPLTVTSAQKNPTAFYLCASSMGRSSYGYTFGSGTRLTVV.

J is TRBJ2-3 and V is TRBV5-1, with 7 bases that match TRBD1. The CDR3 has 15 residues. The V gene's germline CDR1 is SGHRS and CDR2 YFSETQ. The ends lost 4 bases at V and 4 bases at J; junction bases unmatched: 9. The CDR3 loop is CASSRTGDGADTQYF. CDR3 DNA: TGCGCCAGCAGCCGCACAGGGGATGGGGCAGATACGCAGTATTTT.

This chain uses TRBV28 with TRBJ2-3; 9 bases are a match to TRBD2. The V gene's germline CDR1 is MDHEN and CDR2 SYDVKM. CDR3 length: 16 residues. V was pared by 7 bases and J by 0 bases, with 8 bases of the junction left unmatched. Here the CDR3 DNA reads TGTGCCAGCAAACTCCCCGGACTAGCGAGCACAGATACGCAGTATTTT. Its protein product is CASKLPGLASTDTQYF.

J is TRBJ2-1 and V is TRBV27; TRBD2 matches at 11 bases. Unmatched junction bases numbered 9, after V lost 4 bases and J lost 4 bases. Germline-derived CDR1 and CDR2 are MNHEY and SMNVEV (reference sequence). The CDR3 has 17 amino acids. Here the CDR3 reads CASSSMNLAGGYNEQFF. CDR3 nucleotides: TGTGCCAGCAGTTCGATGAACCTAGCGGGGGGTTACAATGAGCAGTTCTTC.

This chain uses TRBV9 with TRBJ2-1, with 9 bases lining up with TRBD1. Germline V gene sequence: CDR1 SGDLS, CDR2 YYNGEE. The length of the CDR3 is 15 residues. The V gene end was trimmed by 0 bases and the J gene end by 4 bases; junction bases not matched to a gene: 2. The CDR3 region has the DNA TGTGCCAGCAGCGTAGTGGGACAGGGATACAATGAGCAGTTCTTC. Translation gives CASSVVGQGYNEQFF.

Remarks on this clone: This sequence may be a read error, since a much larger clone differs from it by one base. This same CDR3 is encoded by further DNA sequences in the sample. The chain recombines TRBV7-9 with TRBJ2-7; no firm D call. The CDR3 has 11 residues. Germline V gives CDR1 SEHNR, CDR2 FQNEAQ (reference sequence). V gave up 6 bases and J gave up 4 bases, with 7 bases separating them. DNA of the CDR3: TGTGCCAGCAGTTCCATTTACGAGCAGTACTTC. It translates to CASSSIYEQYF.

This clone was recorded many times. The chain has TRBV18 and TRBJ1-2; the match to TRBD1 covers 7 bases. This CDR3 region has 14 residues. The germline V gene encodes CDR1 KGHSH and CDR2 LQKENI. Trimming cost V 2 bases and J 2 bases; bases outside gene matches: 2. The CDR3 sequence is CASSPGQANYGYTF. The CDR3, as DNA: TGTGCCAGCTCACCAGGACAGGCCAACTATGGCTACACCTTC.

CDR3 in amino acids: CASSADRRGANVLTF. DNA for the CDR3: TGTGCCAGCAGCGCCGACAGGCGGGGGGCCAACGTCCTGACTTTC. The chain links TRBV5-6 to TRBJ2-6; a possible D gene is TRBD1 (6 bases). There are 15 residues in the CDR3. Trimming shortened V by 4 bases and J by 4 bases, and 12 bases separated the two germline ends. Looked up from germline, CDR1 is SGHDT and CDR2 is YYEEEE.

V usage is TRBV25-1 and J usage is TRBJ2-2; unclear D gene. The CDR3 extends over 13 amino acids. CDR1 is MGHDK, CDR2 SYGVNS, per germline. V lost 4 bases and J 2 bases, leaving 5 bases between the germline ends. Written as DNA, the CDR3 is TGTGCCAGCAGTGCCCTTAACACCGGGGAGCTGTTTTTT. Encoded protein: CASSALNTGELFF. The variable domain in full, completed from reference TRBV25-1 and TRBJ2-2, reads EADIYQTPRYLVIGTGKKITLECSQTMGHDKMYWYQQDPGMELHLIHYSYGVNSTEKGDLSSESTVSRIRTEHFPLTLESARPSHTSQYLCASSALNTGELFFGEGSRLTVL.

V is TRBV6-5 and J is TRBJ2-1, with 8 positions matching TRBD2. The CDR3 loop spans 14 amino acids. J was trimmed by 4 bases and V by 2 bases; bases with no gene match: 1. From germline, CDR1 is MNHEY and CDR2 SVGAGI. The CDR3 reads CASSYTGGYNEQFF. The DNA for the CDR3 is TGTGCCAGCAGTTACACGGGGGGGTACAATGAGCAGTTCTTC.

This chain joins TRBV29-1 and TRBJ1-1; D is unresolved. V was pared by 5 bases and J by 0 bases, with 7 bases between. The CDR3 covers 12 residues. The V gene's germline CDR1 is SQVTM and CDR2 ANQGSEA. DNA for the CDR3: TGCAGCGTTTCCCAGATGAACACTGAAGCTTTCTTT. As protein: CSVSQMNTEAFF.

This clone was detected only a few times. The sample has other DNA sequences that encode this CDR3 too. The chain joins TRBV6-4 to TRBJ2-1, with 9 bases identical to TRBD2. This CDR3 spans 15 amino acids. Losses at the gene ends were 3 bases for V and 7 bases for J; bases not matched to a gene: 7. CDR1 and CDR2 from the germline V gene are MRHNA and SNTAGT. The CDR3 region has the DNA TGTGCCAGCAGTGATGAGGGGCGGGGGGGGAATGAGCAGTTCTTC. Residues: CASSDEGRGGNEQFF.

The V gene is TRBV29-1, the J gene TRBJ2-1, with 11 bases identical to TRBD2. V dropped 7 bases and J dropped 4; count of bases not matched to a gene: 9. From germline, CDR1 is SQVTM and CDR2 ANQGSEA. This CDR3 region has 15 residues. The CDR3 nucleotides are TGCAGCGCCGCCTTAGCGGGAGGGTCTTACAATGAGCAGTTCTTC. It specifies CSAALAGGSYNEQFF.

V gene TRBV14 combines with J gene TRBJ2-5; D ambiguous. The CDR3 has 11 residues. Germline CDR1 reads SGHDN; CDR2 reads FVKESK. Between the trimmed V and J ends, which lost 2 bases and 2 bases, there was a span of 0 bases. CDR3 protein: CASSQQETQYF. As DNA, the CDR3 is TGTGCCAGCAGCCAACAAGAGACCCAGTACTTC.

The chain couples TRBV2 to TRBJ2-5, with a weak D call TRBD2 (6 bases). Trimming removed 7 bases at V and 4 bases at J, with 16 bases between. The CDR3 totals 14 residues. Germline CDR1 reads SNHLY; CDR2 reads FYNNEI. CDR3 sequence: CASIRGRSAETQYF. The DNA of the CDR3 is TGTGCCAGCATTCGGGGGAGATCGGCAGAGACCCAGTACTTC. Full variable domain (missing parts from reference TRBV2 and TRBJ2-5): EPEVTQTPSHQVTQMGQEVILRCVPISNHLYFYWYRQILGQKVEFLVSFYNNEISEKSEIFDDQFSVERPDGSNFTLKIRSTKLEDSAMYFCASIRGRSAETQYFGPGTRLLVL.

This clone was observed a few times. The chain uses TRBV30 and TRBJ1-1; D call uncertain. The CDR3 contains 11 residues. Germline CDR1 and CDR2: GTSNPN and SVGIG (reference sequence). The V gene lost 7 bases and the J gene lost 1 base, with 7 bases spanning the gap. The CDR3 DNA sequence: TGTGCCTCTTTTAGGAACACTGAAGCTTTCTTT. Translating it yields CASFRNTEAFF.

This clone came up once. V is TRBV30 and J is TRBJ2-7; D is tentatively TRBD1 or TRBD2 (5 bases each). The CDR3 is 12 residues long. Germline loops: CDR1 GTSNPN, CDR2 SVGIG (reference sequence). V was pared by 2 bases and J by 8 bases, with 13 bases between. The CDR3 here is CAWSYSKGQQYF. The CDR3 region has the DNA TGTGCCTGGAGTTATAGTAAGGGACAGCAGTACTTC.

This clone was picked up a small number of times. J is TRBJ2-7 and V is TRBV30; TRBD2 might be the D (6 bases). V lost 2 bases to trimming and J lost 2 bases, with 10 bases between them. The CDR3 extends over 13 amino acids. Looked up from germline, CDR1 is GTSNPN and CDR2 is SVGIG (reference sequence). The CDR3 loop is CAWSIGEAYEQYF. CDR3 DNA: TGTGCCTGGAGTATAGGGGAGGCCTACGAGCAGTACTTC.

The sample holds a few counts of this clone. The V and J genes are TRBV6-5 and TRBJ2-2, with D tentatively TRBD2 (6 bases). The CDR3 contains 14 residues. CDR1 and CDR2 from the germline V gene are MNHEY and SVGAGI. V lost 6 bases and J 7 bases, leaving 15 bases between the germline ends. CDR3 in DNA: TGTGCCAGCAGACCCCCTGGCGGGGTCGGGGAGCTGTTTTTT. This sequence encodes CASRPPGGVGELFF.

The rearrangement uses TRBV5-6 and TRBJ1-6, with D tentatively TRBD1 (5 bases). The germline gives CDR1 SGHDT, CDR2 YYEEEE. The CDR3 is made up of 14 amino acids. Between the trimmed V and J ends, which lost 4 bases and 7 bases, there was a span of 12 bases. The CDR3 is CASSPGTANSPLHF. CDR3 nucleotide sequence: TGTGCCAGCAGCCCCGGGACTGCGAATTCACCCCTCCACTTT.

This clone has a handful of counts. The DNA of the CDR3 is TGTGCCAGCAGCTTGGCACAGGGGGCCCACGAGCAGTACTTC. Translated: CASSLAQGAHEQYF. J is TRBJ2-7 and V is TRBV5-4, with TRBD1 identical over 9 bases. CDR1 and CDR2 (germline): SGHNT, YYREEE (reference sequence). This CDR3 comprises 14 residues. Unmatched junction bases numbered 3, after V lost 0 bases and J lost 5 bases.

V is TRBV30 and J is TRBJ1-1; no clear D gene. Germline V gene data show CDR1 as GTSNPN and CDR2 as SVGIG (reference sequence). The V end was cut by 3 bases, the J end by 5 bases, with 19 bases between. The CDR3 is 15 residues long. The CDR3, as DNA: TGTGCCTGGAGCGTCAGGTCCGCCAGCGGGACTGAAGCTTTCTTT. Amino acids: CAWSVRSASGTEAFF.

CDR3 region: CASSSGQNYGYTF. The CDR3, as DNA: TGTGCCAGCAGCTCGGGCCAGAACTATGGCTACACCTTC. The V gene is TRBV7-2, the J gene TRBJ1-2; D remains ambiguous. The CDR3 totals 13 residues. Germline assignment: CDR1 SGHTA and CDR2 FQGNSA. V shed 4 bases and J shed 2 bases, with 8 bases lying between them.

This rearrangement joins TRBV29-1 to TRBJ2-5; D tentatively fits TRBD1 or TRBD2 (6 bases each). Germline V gene sequence: CDR1 SQVTM, CDR2 ANQGSEA. V was shortened by 7 bases and J by 4 bases, with 22 bases between the two germline ends. The CDR3 sequence is 15 residues long. CDR3 loop: CSAKPGSGARETQYF. In DNA form, the CDR3 reads TGCAGCGCCAAACCCGGGTCGGGGGCGAGAGAGACCCAGTACTTC.

CDR3 in DNA: TGCGCCAGCAGCGGAGGACAGGGGGCGGAGACCCAGTACTTC. Translating gives CASSGGQGAETQYF. The chain recombines TRBV5-1 with TRBJ2-5, with 11 bases lining up with TRBD1. Germline V gene sequence: CDR1 SGHRS, CDR2 YFSETQ. J lost 5 bases, V lost 4 bases, and 4 bases had no gene match. The CDR3 covers 14 residues.

The sample holds a few counts of this clone. The chain recombines TRBV5-5 with TRBJ2-5, with a possible D match to TRBD2 (5 bases). CDR1 is SGHKS, CDR2 YYEKEE, per germline (reference sequence). The length of the CDR3 is 12 residues. Trimming shortened V by 4 bases and J by 5 bases, and 9 bases separated the two germline ends. CDR3 protein: CASSPDWETQYF. The DNA for the CDR3 is TGTGCCAGCAGCCCGGACTGGGAGACCCAGTACTTC. Full variable domain (rest looked up from reference TRBV5-5 and TRBJ2-5): DAGVTQSPTHLIKTRGQQVTLRCSPISGHKSVSWYQQVLGQGPQFIFQYYEKEERGRGNFPDRFSARQFPNYSSELNVNALLLGDSALYLCASSPDWETQYFGPGTRLLVL.

The gene calls are TRBV30 and TRBJ2-5; D not resolved. The CDR3 spans 13 residues. From germline, CDR1 is GTSNPN and CDR2 SVGIG (reference sequence). V lost 0 bases to trimming and J lost 4 bases, with 9 bases between them. The CDR3 loop is CAWSVRWGETQYF. As DNA, the CDR3 is TGTGCCTGGAGTGTACGTTGGGGAGAGACCCAGTACTTC.